This is a list of T cell receptor beta chains from one sample in a study of naive and memory T cell subsets. TCRdb used MiXCR to reprocess the UMI-ligation and nested PCR reads, holding one entry per CDR3 protein. This sample has under 150,000 distinct CDR3 sequences, with 15% to 25% found just once. Source material: naive CD8+ T cells from blood. The receptors shown here come from a human donor in good health. Both conserved end residues are part of each CDR3. Each record gives: J gene, clone size, V gene, D gene, CDR3 DNA, CDR3 protein. The D gene is left open where the match is weak. Size is stated for part of the rows, as once, few or many counts, or as a class when the clone is expanded.

>TRBJ2-5|few|TRBV7-9|-
TGTGCCAGCAGCCCAACGGACAGTCCGCAGGAGACCCAGTACTTC
CASSPTDSPQETQYF
>TRBJ2-1|-|TRBV11-1|TRBD1
TGTGCCAGCAGCTCCCGGACAGGGGCGCAGGGTGAGCAGTTCTTC
CASSSRTGAQGEQFF
>TRBJ1-5|-|TRBV4-3|-
TGCGCCAGCAGCCCGTTAGGGGCCGGGGGCAATCAGCCCCAGCATTTT
CASSPLGAGGNQPQHF
>TRBJ2-1|-|TRBV27|-
TGTGCCAGCAGCCCCCTTCCGGGCCCGTGGAATGAGCAGTTCTTC
CASSPLPGPWNEQFF
>TRBJ2-1|few|TRBV28|TRBD2
TGTGCCAGCAGTTTAGAGCCCACATTAGCGGGAGGAGAAACTAATGAGCAGTTCTTC
CASSLEPTLAGGETNEQFF
>TRBJ2-5|-|TRBV5-4|TRBD1
TGTGCCAGCAGCCAAGTGGGACAGGGGGCAGAGACCCAGTACTTC
CASSQVGQGAETQYF
>TRBJ2-7|-|TRBV6-5|TRBD1
TGTGCCAGCAGCCGAAACAGGGGCGAGCAGTACTTC
CASSRNRGEQYF
>TRBJ2-3|-|TRBV6-5|-
TGTGCCAGCAGTCCCCCTGGCACGGCTAGCACAGATACGCAGTATTTT
CASSPPGTASTDTQYF
>TRBJ2-7|few|TRBV30|-
TGTGCCTGGGCGGGGGATGGGACAGTGCTCGAGCAGTACTTC
CAWAGDGTVLEQYF
>TRBJ1-2|-|TRBV30|TRBD1
TGTGCCTGGGAGGGACAGGGGGCGAATGGCTACACCTTC
CAWEGQGANGYTF
>TRBJ2-1|-|TRBV12-3/TRBV12-4|TRBD2
TGTGCCAGCACTCCTAGCGGGACCCCGCTCAATGAGCAGTTCTTC
CASTPSGTPLNEQFF
>TRBJ2-5|few|TRBV28|TRBD1
TGTGCCAGCACTCGACAGGGCCAAGAGACCCAGTACTTC
CASTRQGQETQYF
>TRBJ1-4|few|TRBV4-3|TRBD1
TGCGCCAGCAGCCGTCTGACAGGGAGGAGTGAAAAACTGTTTTTT
CASSRLTGRSEKLFF
>TRBJ2-3|-|TRBV6-5|-
TGTGCCAGCAGACCCCGAATTATGGCGGGCACAGATACGCAGTATTTT
CASRPRIMAGTDTQYF